The TCR beta chain described here comes from a study of shared clonotypes between healthy human individuals. Produced via immunoSEQ multiplex PCR; TCRdb's table is partial and in-frame only. The sample has about 2 million clones, 85% to 95% seen once; the top ten hold more than 0.95%. Concerning this clone itself: This specimen includes other DNA sequences encoding the same CDR3.

CDR1 and CDR2 (germline): SEHNR, FQNEAQ (reference sequence). V lost 3 bases to trimming and J lost 4 bases; unmatched junction nucleotides: 3. CDR3 length: 14 amino acids. Terminally differentiated effector memory CD45RA+ cells were excluded from the naive CD8 cells, which were CD45RO-negative and positively selected for CCR7. The sequencing sample was made of naive CD8+ T cells sorted from blood. The chain joins TRBV7-9 to TRBJ2-7, with 10 positions matching TRBD2. This TCR came from a young man in good health. The CDR3 loop is CASSFSSGGYEQYF. The CDR3, as DNA: TGTGCCAGCAGCTTCTCTAGCGGGGGTTACGAGCAGTACTTC.